One sample yielded the 22 T cell receptor beta chains listed below, sequenced in a study of T cell changes during pregnancy in multiple sclerosis. TCRdb keeps only in-frame clones here, not all; method: immunoSEQ multiplex PCR. The data contain more than 80,000 clones, 91% of them singletons. The sample consisted of peripheral blood, taken before pregnancy. The receptors shown here come from a female donor with multiple sclerosis, enrolled in a pregnancy study.

The rearrangement joins TRBV5-1 to TRBJ2-1; 8 positions match TRBD2. Germline CDR1 reads SGHRS; CDR2 reads YFSETQ. J lost 6 bases, V lost 1 base, and 9 bases had no gene match. The length of the CDR3 is 16 residues. Here the CDR3 reads CASSLNRPTSGNEQFF. The CDR3, as DNA: TGCGCCAGCAGCTTGAACCGCCCCACTAGCGGCAATGAGCAGTTCTTC.

The chain links TRBV19 to TRBJ2-7, with TRBD2 matching 7 bases. J lost 2 bases, V lost 6 bases, and 10 bases had no gene match. The CDR3 extends over 15 amino acids. Germline V CDR1 and CDR2: LNHDA, SQIVND (reference sequence). CDR3 region: CASREPFRGAYEQYF. CDR3 in DNA: TGTGCCAGTAGGGAGCCTTTTCGGGGGGCCTACGAGCAGTACTTC.

This clone has only one observation. The rearrangement uses TRBV4-1 and TRBJ1-6; D gene unclear. Germline V gene sequence: CDR1 MGHRA, CDR2 YSYEKL. The germline V and J ends were trimmed by 4 bases and 14 bases, with 18 bases remaining between them. This CDR3 has 14 amino acids. The CDR3 sequence is CASSPGIPFRALHF. The CDR3 region has the DNA TGCGCCAGCAGCCCCGGGATTCCTTTTAGAGCCCTCCACTTT.

V usage is TRBV5-1 and J usage is TRBJ1-1, with D uncertain. This CDR3 is 13 amino acids long. V lost 6 bases and J lost 2, with 11 bases in between. Germline CDR1 reads SGHRS; CDR2 reads YFSETQ. CDR3 sequence (DNA): TGCGCCAGCACTGACAAGATCAACACTGAAGCTTTCTTT. Its translation is CASTDKINTEAFF.

This CDR3 reads CASSPPNTGTSGRDEQYF. The CDR3, as DNA: TGTGCCAGCTCACCACCAAACACCGGGACTAGCGGTCGGGACGAGCAGTACTTC. The V call is TRBV18, the J call TRBJ2-7, with 11 bases identical to TRBD2. The junction had 12 bases not matched to a gene; V was cut back by 0 bases and J by 5 bases. CDR3 size: 18 residues. CDR1 is KGHSH and CDR2 is LQKENI in the germline V gene.

This chain joins TRBV29-1 and TRBJ2-7; 10 nucleotides agree with TRBD1. The CDR3 runs to 14 residues. V shed 5 bases, J shed 6 bases, and the junction held 10 bases outside the gene matches. CDR1 and CDR2 (germline): SQVTM, ANQGSEA. The CDR3 nucleotides are TGCAGCGTTCAGGGACAGGGGATCTGGGGCGAGCAGTACTTC. Protein product: CSVQGQGIWGEQYF.

The chain employs TRBV6-1 and TRBJ2-1; D remains ambiguous. Trimming stripped 3 bases from V and 6 bases from J, with 12 bases between. The length of the CDR3 is 14 residues. CDR1 and CDR2 (germline): MNHNS, SASEGT. The CDR3 DNA is TGTGCCAGCAGTGATAGTACCGTTCCCAATGAGCAGTTCTTC. Translating gives CASSDSTVPNEQFF.

This chain joins TRBV7-9 and TRBJ2-1, with D perhaps matching TRBD2 (5 bases). From germline, CDR1 is SEHNR and CDR2 FQNEAQ (reference sequence). Between the trimmed V and J ends, which lost 4 bases and 8 bases, there was a span of 18 bases. CDR3 size: 15 residues. As DNA, the CDR3 is TGTGCCAGCAGCTCCATCGGACGGGGAGCGGATGAGCAGTTCTTC. Translated, it gives CASSSIGRGADEQFF.

This chain joins TRBV27 and TRBJ1-1, with 7 bases lining up with TRBD1. From germline, CDR1 is MNHEY and CDR2 SMNVEV (reference sequence). CDR3 length: 13 residues. J gave up 7 bases and V 3 bases, and 5 bases lay outside the gene matches. The CDR3 bases are TGTGCCAGCAGTTTTACGACAGGGTATGAAGCTTTCTTT. This encodes CASSFTTGYEAFF.

This clone was observed a single time. The genes are TRBV2 and TRBJ2-7, with 8 positions matching TRBD1. V was clipped by 7 bases and J by 5 bases; unmatched bases: 4. The germline gives CDR1 SNHLY, CDR2 FYNNEI. This CDR3 has 12 residues. The CDR3 DNA follows: TGTGCCAGCACTGGACAGGGCGACGAGCAGTACTTC. Amino acid sequence: CASTGQGDEQYF.

The V call is TRBV11-2, the J call TRBJ2-7, with no clear D. V was pared by 1 base and J by 3 bases, with 4 bases between. CDR3 length: 12 amino acids. Germline V CDR1 and CDR2: SGHAT, FQNNGV. In DNA form, the CDR3 reads TGTGCCAGCAGCTTAGGAGACTACGAGCAGTACTTC. Protein: CASSLGDYEQYF.

The V gene is TRBV11-2, the J gene TRBJ1-2; 7 positions agree with TRBD1. Germline trimming cut 4 bases from V and 2 bases from J; bases unmatched to any gene: 10. Germline V gene lookup returns CDR1 SGHAT and CDR2 FQNNGV. The CDR3 extends over 16 amino acids. The CDR3 reads CASSSDPGTANYGYTF. CDR3 DNA sequence: TGTGCCAGCAGCTCCGACCCCGGGACAGCCAACTATGGCTACACCTTC.

The genes are TRBV5-1 and TRBJ1-1, with 8 bases matching TRBD1. Trimming cost V 3 bases and J 1 base; bases outside gene matches: 5. The CDR3 covers 15 residues. Per germline, CDR1 SGHRS and CDR2 YFSETQ. DNA of the CDR3: TGCGCCAGCAGCTCCGGACAGGGACGGAACACTGAAGCTTTCTTT. Translation gives CASSSGQGRNTEAFF. Combining the CDR3 with reference TRBV5-1 and TRBJ1-1 gives the whole variable domain KAGVTQTPRYLIKTRGQQVTLSCSPISGHRSVSWYQQTPGQGLQFLFEYFSETQRNKGNFPGRFSGRQFSNSRSEMNVSTLELGDSALYLCASSSGQGRNTEAFFGQGTRLTVV.

The CDR3 loop is CANARTGFEKLFF. CDR3 bases: TGTGCCAACGCCAGGACAGGGTTTGAAAAACTGTTTTTT. The rearrangement links TRBV2 to TRBJ1-4; 8 bases are a match to TRBD1. The CDR3 spans 13 residues. Losses at the gene ends were 10 bases for V and 7 bases for J; bases not matched to a gene: 8. Germline CDR1 reads SNHLY; CDR2 reads FYNNEI.

The chain carries TRBV7-3 and TRBJ2-6; 8 bases agree with TRBD1. The CDR3 extends over 19 amino acids. Germline lookup yields CDR1 SGHTA and CDR2 FQGTGA. V trimming: 1 base; J trimming: 3 bases; junction bases outside the gene matches: 11. The CDR3 nucleotides read TGTGCCAGCAGCTTAAATTCGGCGACAGGGGCTGTTGGGGCCAACGTCCTGACTTTC. It codes for CASSLNSATGAVGANVLTF. The variable domain in full, with the rest retrieved from reference TRBV7-3 and TRBJ2-6, is GAGVSQTPSNKVTEKGKYVELRCDPISGHTALYWYRQSLGQGPEFLIYFQGTGAADDSGLPNDRFFAVRPEGSVSTLKIQRTERGDSAVYLCASSLNSATGAVGANVLTFGAGSRLTVL.

This chain links TRBV9 with TRBJ2-3, with D possibly being TRBD2 (6 bases). V was cut by 2 bases and J by 0 bases, with 7 bases left in between. The CDR3 contains 14 residues. The V gene's germline CDR1 is SGDLS and CDR2 YYNGEE. Written as DNA, the CDR3 is TGTGCCAGCAGCGTGACTAGAAGCACAGATACGCAGTATTTT. The encoded protein is CASSVTRSTDTQYF.

V gene TRBV7-2 combines with J gene TRBJ2-2, with 8 bases identical to TRBD1. The V gene's germline CDR1 is SGHTA and CDR2 FQGNSA. The CDR3 spans 15 residues. V was pared by 4 bases and J by 4 bases, with 5 bases of the junction left unmatched. CDR3 amino acids: CASSWRQGTTGELFF. DNA for the CDR3: TGTGCCAGCAGCTGGAGACAGGGGACCACCGGGGAGCTGTTTTTT.

This chain links TRBV2 with TRBJ2-7; TRBD2 aligns across 10 bases. V was pared by 7 bases and J by 3 bases, with 9 bases of the junction left unmatched. Looked up from germline, CDR1 is SNHLY and CDR2 is FYNNEI. This CDR3 comprises 15 residues. Written as DNA, the CDR3 is TGTGCCAGCACCCGAGGAGGGACTAGCGACTACGAGCAGTACTTC. Its translation: CASTRGGTSDYEQYF.

This chain uses TRBV10-3 with TRBJ2-5, with 7 bases lining up with TRBD2. Trimming at V came to 4 bases and at J to 4 bases, leaving 6 bases not matched to a gene. This CDR3 is 14 amino acids long. Germline values: CDR1 ENHRY, CDR2 SYGVKD. The CDR3 DNA sequence: TGTGCCATCAGTGCCAGCGGGAATAGAGAGACCCAGTACTTC. This gives the protein CAISASGNRETQYF.

This chain joins TRBV4-1 and TRBJ1-1; D remains unclear. Trimming shortened V by 0 bases and J by 4 bases, and 9 bases separated the two germline ends. The germline V gene encodes CDR1 MGHRA and CDR2 YSYEKL. The CDR3 extends over 14 amino acids. The CDR3 sequence is CASSQEEGGTEAFF. CDR3 bases: TGCGCCAGCAGCCAAGAAGAGGGTGGCACTGAAGCTTTCTTT.

This clone was seen a single time. This chain connects TRBV4-1 to TRBJ2-5, with 10 bases that match TRBD2. The CDR3 is 14 residues long. The V gene end was trimmed by 2 bases and the J gene end by 5 bases; junction bases not matched to a gene: 2. Germline loops: CDR1 MGHRA, CDR2 YSYEKL. In DNA, the CDR3 is TGCGCCAGCAGCCAACCAGCGGGGGGGGAGACCCAGTACTTC. It codes for CASSQPAGGETQYF.

The V and J genes are TRBV15 and TRBJ1-2; 9 bases line up with TRBD1. The CDR3 has 14 amino acids. The V gene end was trimmed by 5 bases and the J gene end by 4 bases; junction bases not matched to a gene: 5. Germline CDR1 and CDR2: LNHNV and YYDKDF (reference sequence). The CDR3 is CATSPRQGVYGYTF. The DNA for the CDR3 is TGTGCCACCAGCCCCCGACAGGGGGTCTATGGCTACACCTTC.